A single TCR beta chain is shown here with its context. Looked up from germline, CDR1 is LGHNA and CDR2 is YSLEER. V gave up 0 bases and J gave up 1 base; unmatched junction bases: 9. The CDR3 has 18 amino acids. These data are taken from a study of blood T cell repertoires in COVID-19. The wider study: T cells, B-cell-depleted T cells, or PBMCs provided the cDNA or gDNA that served as material.

The method was immunoSEQ multiplex PCR; TCRdb's version includes in-frame clones alone and lacks a portion of them. The repertoire holds under 250,000 clones, with roughly four fifths as singletons. V gene TRBV4-3 combines with J gene TRBJ2-3; 8 nucleotides align to TRBD2. Sample: peripheral blood. This clonotype originated in a woman aged 70-85 years with COVID-19, enrolled during active disease. CDR3 amino acids: CASSQETAGVGRTDTQYF. CDR3 nucleotides: TGCGCCAGCAGCCAAGAAACAGCGGGAGTGGGCCGCACAGATACGCAGTATTTT.